The T cell receptor (beta chain) described here comes from a study of blood T cell repertoires in COVID-19. Method: immunoSEQ multiplex PCR; TCRdb's copy keeps in-frame clones and lacks some. The table has 110,000 or so clones, more than 80% seen once. Seattle patients were enrolled while actively infected and followed longitudinally. This receptor was taken from a woman in her sixties or seventies with COVID-19, enrolled during active disease. Sequencing was carried out using peripheral blood.

The CDR3 loop reads CASTGTLLYNEQFF. The CDR3 nucleotides are TGTGCCAGCACAGGGACACTCCTATACAATGAGCAGTTCTTC. This chain uses TRBV6-5 with TRBJ2-1; tentative D call: TRBD1 (6 bases). Trimming shortened V by 7 bases and J by 4 bases, and 14 bases separated the two germline ends. Germline CDR1 is MNHEY and CDR2 is SVGAGI. The CDR3 has 14 amino acids.